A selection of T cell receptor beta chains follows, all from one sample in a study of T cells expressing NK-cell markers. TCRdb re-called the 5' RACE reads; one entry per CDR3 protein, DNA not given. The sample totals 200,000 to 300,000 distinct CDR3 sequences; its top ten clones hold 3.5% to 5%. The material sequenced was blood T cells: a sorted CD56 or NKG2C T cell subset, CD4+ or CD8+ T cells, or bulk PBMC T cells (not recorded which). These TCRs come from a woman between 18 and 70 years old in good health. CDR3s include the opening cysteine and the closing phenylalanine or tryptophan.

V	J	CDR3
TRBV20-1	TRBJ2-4	CSARDPQKGTLAKNIQYF
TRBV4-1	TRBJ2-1	CASSQPRGHEQFF
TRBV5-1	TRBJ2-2	CASSLGDRDTGELFF
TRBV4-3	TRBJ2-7	CASSQDGAGPQAEQYF
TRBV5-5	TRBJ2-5	CASSLLDETQYF
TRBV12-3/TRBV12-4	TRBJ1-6	CASRQQGMINSPLHF
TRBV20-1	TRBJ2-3	CSARQGNTDTQYF
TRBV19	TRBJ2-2	CASSIVQVNTGELFF
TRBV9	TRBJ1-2	CASSVGSGLSGGYTF
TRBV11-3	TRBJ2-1	CASRLAGARGNEQFF
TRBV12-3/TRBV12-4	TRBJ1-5	CASSTTGGRSNQPQHF
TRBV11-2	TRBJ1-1	CASSSRGVEAFF
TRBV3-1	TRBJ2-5	CASSPLDETQYF
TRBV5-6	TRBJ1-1	CASSLASVKPNTEAFF
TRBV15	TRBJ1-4	CATSRSGHSNEKLFF
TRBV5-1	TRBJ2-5	CASSLRTKQETQYF
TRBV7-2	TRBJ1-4	CASSLWQGPRNEKLFF
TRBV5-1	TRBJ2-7	CASSLAPGTPSYEQYF
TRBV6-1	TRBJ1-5	CASRVKGFDHQPQHF
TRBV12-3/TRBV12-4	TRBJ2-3	CASRTGRGDTQYF
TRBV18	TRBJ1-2	CASSPGTVPGYTF
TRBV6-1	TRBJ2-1	CASTLTSGGYNEQFF
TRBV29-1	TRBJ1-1	CSGGAGEAEAFF
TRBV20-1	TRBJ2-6	CSAPTSGANVLTF
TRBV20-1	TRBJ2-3	CSARAPGQGPDTQYF
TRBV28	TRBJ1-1	CASSSGRLNTEAFF
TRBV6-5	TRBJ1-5	CASSYTGGQPQHF